The 20 T cell receptor beta chains given below trace back to one sample, sequenced in a study of blood T cell repertoires in COVID-19. Produced via immunoSEQ multiplex PCR; TCRdb's table is partial and in-frame only. Counted here are about 160,000 clones, 82% occurring once; the ten biggest clones make up over 9.5%. Sequenced input: peripheral blood. The receptors were gathered from a woman older than 75 with active or convalescent COVID-19.

The chain links TRBV7-9 to TRBJ2-2; TRBD2 matches at 12 bases. Germline CDR1 and CDR2: SEHNR and FQNEAQ (reference sequence). Trimming at V came to 4 bases and at J to 4 bases, leaving 7 bases not matched to a gene. The CDR3 runs 17 residues. The CDR3 DNA reads as TGTGCCAGCAGCTCTTCTAGCGGGAGGGCAATCACCGGGGAGCTGTTTTTT. Its translation: CASSSSSGRAITGELFF.

This chain links TRBV6-5 with TRBJ1-1, with D maybe TRBD1 (5 bases). The V end was cut by 10 bases, the J end by 3 bases, with 18 bases between. CDR1 MNHEY and CDR2 SVGAGI come from the germline V gene. The CDR3 is 14 amino acids. CDR3 in amino acids: CATKGRDGDTEAFF. In DNA form, the CDR3 reads TGTGCCACCAAGGGGAGGGACGGGGACACTGAAGCTTTCTTT.

V gene TRBV19 combines with J gene TRBJ1-2, with 8 bases identical to TRBD1. The CDR3 consists of 13 residues. The V gene end was trimmed by 4 bases and the J gene end by 7 bases; junction bases not matched to a gene: 5. CDR1 is LNHDA, CDR2 SQIVND, per germline (reference sequence). CDR3 nucleotide sequence: TGTGCCAGTAGTAGGACAGGGTCTGCTGGCTACACCTTC. It encodes CASSRTGSAGYTF.

Many counts were recorded for this clone. The chain links TRBV6-1 to TRBJ1-1; D is unclear. The CDR3 spans 14 residues. V was trimmed by 3 bases and J by 7 bases, leaving 15 bases between them. CDR1 and CDR2 (germline): MNHNS, SASEGT. The CDR3 bases are TGTGCCAGCAGTGAGGATCCGGGATCTTATGAAGCTTTCTTT. Translating it yields CASSEDPGSYEAFF.

This chain joins TRBV3-1 (or the pseudogene TRBV3-2) and TRBJ2-3; 7 bases are shared with TRBD2. CDR3 length: 20 amino acids. CDR1 LGHDT and CDR2 YNNKEL come from the germline V gene (reference sequence). The ends lost 3 bases at V and 6 bases at J; junction bases unmatched: 24. CDR3 sequence (DNA): TGTGCCAGCAGCCACACCTACGGGGGTATCGGGAGCGGGACTACCGATACGCAGTATTTT. This sequence encodes CASSHTYGGIGSGTTDTQYF.

This chain uses TRBV30 with TRBJ2-1, with 13 bases identical to TRBD2. Germline values: CDR1 GTSNPN, CDR2 SVGIG (reference sequence). Trimming cost V 7 bases and J 9 bases; bases outside gene matches: 9. The CDR3 runs to 14 residues. CDR3 region: CASRLAGGPGEQFF. CDR3 nucleotide sequence: TGTGCCTCCCGACTAGCGGGAGGCCCCGGTGAGCAGTTCTTC. The variable domain in full, with the rest retrieved from reference TRBV30 and TRBJ2-1, is SQTIHQWPATLVQPVGSPLSLECTVEGTSNPNLYWYRQAAGRGLQLLFYSVGIGQISSEVPQNLSASRPQDRQFILSSKKLLLSDSGFYLCASRLAGGPGEQFFGPGTRLTVL.

The sample holds one count of this clone. V is TRBV5-1 and J is TRBJ2-3; TRBD2 is a possible D gene (5 bases). V lost 1 base and J 5 bases, leaving 17 bases between the germline ends. The CDR3 contains 16 residues. CDR1 is SGHRS and CDR2 is YFSETQ in the germline V gene. The CDR3 loop reads CASSLNSAGEVDTQYF. The CDR3 nucleotides read TGCGCCAGCAGCTTGAACTCGGCGGGTGAAGTAGATACGCAGTATTTT. Based on the CDR3 plus reference TRBV5-1 and TRBJ2-3, the full variable domain is KAGVTQTPRYLIKTRGQQVTLSCSPISGHRSVSWYQQTPGQGLQFLFEYFSETQRNKGNFPGRFSGRQFSNSRSEMNVSTLELGDSALYLCASSLNSAGEVDTQYFGPGTRLTVL.

The chain joins TRBV14 to TRBJ1-1, with unresolved D. Per germline, CDR1 SGHDN and CDR2 FVKESK. The CDR3 has 13 residues. V lost 5 bases to trimming and J lost 0 bases, with 7 bases between them. The CDR3 bases are TGTGCCAGCAGCTGGGGAGTGAACACTGAAGCTTTCTTT. Protein: CASSWGVNTEAFF.

This chain joins TRBV27 and TRBJ1-4, with D possibly TRBD1 on 6 matching bases. The CDR3 is made up of 14 amino acids. From germline, CDR1 is MNHEY and CDR2 SMNVEV (reference sequence). Trimming pared 5 bases from V and 6 bases from J, leaving 13 bases between. CDR3 DNA sequence: TGTGCCAGCAGTCCCTGGGCAGGGGATGAAAAACTGTTTTTT. This codes for CASSPWAGDEKLFF.

The V and J genes are TRBV14 and TRBJ1-6, with 7 bases lining up with TRBD1. The CDR3 loop spans 15 amino acids. V gave up 2 bases and J gave up 10 bases; unmatched junction bases: 8. Germline assignment: CDR1 SGHDN and CDR2 FVKESK. CDR3 loop: CASSQSAGGRSPLHF. The CDR3 DNA reads as TGTGCCAGCAGCCAAAGTGCAGGGGGACGATCACCCCTCCACTTT.

The chain joins TRBV5-1 to TRBJ2-1, with D maybe TRBD1 (6 bases). The CDR3 is made up of 13 amino acids. The germline V gene encodes CDR1 SGHRS and CDR2 YFSETQ. Trimming pared 2 bases from V and 8 bases from J, leaving 11 bases between. This chain's CDR3 is CASSLQGSDEQFF. The DNA of the CDR3 is TGCGCCAGCAGCTTACAGGGCTCCGATGAGCAGTTCTTC.

The chain employs TRBV28 and TRBJ2-5; maybe TRBD2 (5 bases). From germline, CDR1 is MDHEN and CDR2 SYDVKM. The V end was cut by 4 bases, the J end by 4 bases, with 13 bases between. This CDR3 contains 14 residues. This CDR3 is CASSSVEGLETQYF. CDR3 DNA: TGTGCCAGCAGTTCTGTCGAGGGATTAGAGACCCAGTACTTC.

The genes are TRBV5-6 and TRBJ2-2, with 7 bases fitting TRBD1. V was clipped by 0 bases and J by 4 bases; unmatched bases: 3. Germline assignment: CDR1 SGHDT and CDR2 YYEEEE. There are 15 residues in the CDR3. In nucleotides, the CDR3 is TGTGCCAGCAGCTTGGTAGGGGGCTCCACCGGGGAGCTGTTTTTT. Protein: CASSLVGGSTGELFF.

The rearrangement links TRBV5-1 to TRBJ2-4; D possibly corresponds to TRBD2 (6 bases). CDR3 size: 14 residues. V lost 4 bases, J lost 6 bases, and 14 bases lay in between. Germline V gene sequence: CDR1 SGHRS, CDR2 YFSETQ. This CDR3 is CASSPPMGGNIQYF. CDR3 sequence (DNA): TGCGCCAGCAGCCCCCCGATGGGGGGAAACATTCAGTACTTC.

V is TRBV5-6 and J is TRBJ1-2; D gene unclear. The V end lost 4 bases, the J end lost 3 bases, and 13 bases lay between the germline ends. The germline CDR1 and CDR2 sequences are SGHDT and YYEEEE. The CDR3 totals 14 residues. The CDR3 sequence is CASSMDVRDYGYTF. The CDR3 nucleotides read TGTGCCAGCAGCATGGACGTGCGGGACTATGGCTACACCTTC.

This chain connects TRBV12-5 to TRBJ2-2, with 11 bases lining up with TRBD1. With V trimmed by 5 bases and J by 4 bases, 6 bases remained unmatched. This CDR3 has 16 amino acids. Per the germline V gene, CDR1 is LGHNT and CDR2 is FRNRAP. Here the CDR3 reads CASGTWTGGGTGELFF. CDR3 DNA: TGTGCTAGTGGTACATGGACAGGGGGCGGCACCGGGGAGCTGTTTTTT.

The chain has TRBV18 and TRBJ1-2, with D tentatively TRBD1 (5 bases). This CDR3 is built from 15 residues. The ends were cut back, 3 bases at V and 7 bases at J, with 18 bases in the middle. The germline V gene encodes CDR1 KGHSH and CDR2 LQKENI. DNA of the CDR3: TGTGCCAGCTCACCCGACAGTCGGTCCCCCCGTGGCTACACCTTC. Translated, it gives CASSPDSRSPRGYTF.

DNA of the CDR3: TGTGCCATCACCCGGGACAGTTTTTCGAACACTGAAGCTTTCTTT. Protein sequence: CAITRDSFSNTEAFF. V gene TRBV10-3 combines with J gene TRBJ1-1; 7 bases align to TRBD1. V was clipped by 7 bases and J by 1 base; unmatched bases: 9. The length of the CDR3 is 15 residues. The germline CDR1 and CDR2 sequences are ENHRY and SYGVKD.

This clone was counted many times. The chain has TRBV6-4 and TRBJ2-2; TRBD2 agrees at 9 bases. The CDR3 has 17 amino acids. CDR1 and CDR2 from the germline V gene are MRHNA and SNTAGT. V shed 2 bases, J shed 6 bases, and the junction held 10 bases outside the gene matches. The chain's CDR3 is CASSDLLAGPVAGELFF. DNA of the CDR3: TGTGCCAGCAGTGACCTGCTAGCGGGACCTGTGGCCGGGGAGCTGTTTTTT.

V and J are TRBV2 and TRBJ2-3; 15 positions match TRBD2. The length of the CDR3 is 18 residues. Trimming removed 3 bases from V and 6 bases from J; junction bases left unmatched: 10. Germline assignment: CDR1 SNHLY and CDR2 FYNNEI. CDR3 DNA: TGTGCCAGCAGTGAGTGGACTAGCGGGGGGGGATCTGAGGATACGCAGTATTTT. Translated, it gives CASSEWTSGGGSEDTQYF. Supplemented by reference TRBV2 and TRBJ2-3, the full variable domain reads EPEVTQTPSHQVTQMGQEVILRCVPISNHLYFYWYRQILGQKVEFLVSFYNNEISEKSEIFDDQFSVERPDGSNFTLKIRSTKLEDSAMYFCASSEWTSGGGSEDTQYFGPGTRLTVL.